The next 15 T cell receptor beta chains were all read from a single sample in a study of T cells in Graves' hyperthyroidism and ophthalmopathy. RNA transcripts gave rise to amplified TCR beta CDR3 regions. HTBI primers were employed in a first-round RT-PCR of the TCR CDR3. TCRdb independently ran MiXCR on the multiplex PCR reads; one entry per CDR3 protein. The sample yields roughly 500,000 distinct CDR3 sequences, about half seen once. Sequenced material: peripheral blood or thyroid tissue (not recorded which). The origin of the receptors is an adult woman with Graves' disease, either hyperthyroidism or ophthalmopathy (not recorded which).

Remarks on this clonotype: A junction end diverges from the germline sequence, so it may reflect a read error. This chain joins TRBV10-2 and TRBJ1-5, with D tentatively TRBD1 (6 bases). The CDR3 covers 13 residues. Looked up from germline, CDR1 is WSHSY and CDR2 is SAAADI. CDR3 in DNA: TGTGCCAGCAGCCGGGACAACGATCAGCCCCATCATTTT. This sequence encodes CASSRDNDQPHHF.

Details on this clonotype: A junction end diverges from the germline sequence, so it may reflect a read error. The chain links TRBV7-2 to TRBJ1-5, with a weak D call TRBD1 (5 bases). This CDR3 is 15 amino acids long. Germline V lookup: CDR1 SGHTA, CDR2 FQGNSA. CDR3 residues: CASSLAVGPEQPQHF. The CDR3 DNA sequence: TGTGCCAGCAGCCTAGCAGTGGGGCCCGAGCAGCCCCAGCATTTT. The full variable domain, its missing parts supplied by reference TRBV7-2 and TRBJ1-5, is GAGVSQSPSNKVTEKGKDVELRCDPISGHTALYWYRQSLGQGLEFLIYFQGNSAPDKSGLPSDRFSAERTGGSVSTLTIQRTQQEDSAVYLCASSLAVGPEQPQHFGDGTRLSIL.

V and J are TRBV10-2 and TRBJ1-2; 9 bases map to TRBD1. V lost 8 bases to trimming and J lost 6 bases; unmatched junction nucleotides: 10. The CDR3 has 14 amino acids. Germline V gene sequence: CDR1 WSHSY, CDR2 SAAADI. The CDR3 DNA sequence: TGCGCCAGCGCCGGGACAGGGAGGATCAATGGCTACACCTTC. This sequence encodes CASAGTGRINGYTF.

This clonotype was detected only a few times. The genes are TRBV28 and TRBJ2-5, with D tentatively TRBD1 (5 bases). The CDR3 has 15 residues. Germline CDR1 MDHEN, CDR2 SYDVKM. V lost 9 bases, J lost 0 bases, and 17 bases lay in between. The CDR3, as DNA: TGTGCCAGTAGGGGCCGACCGAGGTACCAAGAGACCCAGTACTTC. Translation: CASRGRPRYQETQYF.

The rearrangement links TRBV2 to TRBJ2-3, with D unresolved. Germline V gene sequence: CDR1 SNHLY, CDR2 FYNNEI. This CDR3 is built from 13 residues. V was clipped by 2 bases and J by 4 bases, with 7 bases between them. The CDR3: CASSEHGPDTQYF. The CDR3 nucleotides read TGTGCCAGCAGTGAACACGGCCCAGATACGCAGTATTTT.

This clonotype came up many times. The V and J genes are TRBV7-2 and TRBJ1-5; D is unclear. CDR1 is SGHTA, CDR2 FQGNSA, per germline. V lost 3 bases and J lost 3, with 3 bases in between. This CDR3 spans 12 amino acids. The CDR3 loop reads CASSFFNQPQHF. CDR3 nucleotides: TGTGCCAGCAGCTTCTTCAATCAGCCCCAGCATTTT. The full variable domain, with the rest looked up from reference TRBV7-2 and TRBJ1-5, is GAGVSQSPSNKVTEKGKDVELRCDPISGHTALYWYRQSLGQGLEFLIYFQGNSAPDKSGLPSDRFSAERTGGSVSTLTIQRTQQEDSAVYLCASSFFNQPQHFGDGTRLSIL.

This clonotype has a handful of counts. This rearrangement joins TRBV25-1 to TRBJ2-5; D remains ambiguous. The CDR3 length is 15 residues. The V gene's germline CDR1 is MGHDK and CDR2 SYGVNS. Trimming left V 4 bases short and J 5 bases short, with 17 bases between. CDR3 amino acids: CASSAGDLDRETQYF. The CDR3 bases are TGTGCCAGCAGTGCTGGAGACCTTGACCGGGAGACCCAGTACTTC. The whole variable domain, remainder taken from reference TRBV25-1 and TRBJ2-5, is EADIYQTPRYLVIGTGKKITLECSQTMGHDKMYWYQQDPGMELHLIHYSYGVNSTEKGDLSSESTVSRIRTEHFPLTLESARPSHTSQYLCASSAGDLDRETQYFGPGTRLLVL.

This clonotype was seen ten or more times. The chain combines TRBV10-2 with TRBJ2-5, with D perhaps TRBD1 or TRBD2 (5 bases each). Per the germline V gene, CDR1 is WSHSY and CDR2 is SAAADI. The V end lost 1 base, the J end lost 3 bases, and 6 bases lay between the germline ends. CDR3 size: 13 residues. CDR3 protein: CASSEWDEETQYF. CDR3 in DNA: TGCGCCAGCAGTGAGTGGGACGAAGAGACCCAGTACTTC.

The sample holds many counts of this clonotype. The chain recombines TRBV9 with TRBJ1-4, with TRBD1 as a possible D gene (5 bases). The germline gives CDR1 SGDLS, CDR2 YYNGEE. This CDR3 comprises 15 residues. The V end lost 2 bases, the J end lost 4 bases, and 12 bases lay between the germline ends. CDR3 residues: CASSVSGTLNEKLFF. The CDR3 region has the DNA TGTGCCAGCAGCGTCAGCGGGACCCTTAATGAAAAACTGTTTTTT.

This clonotype was recorded many times. The gene calls are TRBV19 and TRBJ1-2, with 10 bases matching TRBD1. The V segment lost 5 bases and the J segment 7 bases; nucleotides outside the gene matches: 7. The CDR3 extends over 14 amino acids. CDR1 is LNHDA and CDR2 is SQIVND in the germline V gene (reference sequence). CDR3 nucleotide sequence: TGTGCCAGTAGTGCTGACAGGGGGCGAGGTGGCTACACCTTC. Translation gives CASSADRGRGGYTF.

This clonotype was observed many times. This chain uses TRBV12-3 or TRBV12-4 with TRBJ2-5, with 8 bases aligning to TRBD2. V trimming: 3 bases; J trimming: 5 bases; junction bases outside the gene matches: 5. The CDR3 spans 14 residues. For the CDR3, the DNA is TGTGCCAGCAGTTTGTCGGGAGGGACGGAGACCCAGTACTTC. Its translation is CASSLSGGTETQYF.

V is TRBV29-1 and J is TRBJ1-1, with 7 nucleotides matching TRBD1. After removal of 6 bases from V and 0 bases from J, the junction contained 10 bases not matched to a gene. Germline CDR1 and CDR2: SQVTM and ANQGSEA. The CDR3 has 15 amino acids. The CDR3 loop reads CSVPGDRLMNTEAFF. In nucleotides, the CDR3 is TGCAGCGTACCCGGGGACAGACTTATGAACACTGAAGCTTTCTTT.

This clonotype was picked up many times. This chain joins TRBV24-1 and TRBJ2-2, with D possibly matching TRBD2 (6 bases). Germline V lookup: CDR1 KGHDR, CDR2 SFDVKD. Between the trimmed V and J ends, which lost 7 bases and 2 bases, there was a span of 16 bases. The CDR3 length is 16 residues. CDR3 DNA sequence: TGTGCCACCAGATCCTCGCGGGGCCCAAACACCGGGGAGCTGTTTTTT. It specifies CATRSSRGPNTGELFF.

This clonotype occurred many times. The chain employs TRBV12-5 and TRBJ2-7, with D perhaps TRBD1 or TRBD2 (5 bases each). The V and J ends lost 6 bases and 6 bases respectively, with 24 bases between them. From germline, CDR1 is LGHNT and CDR2 FRNRAP. The CDR3 has 16 amino acids. CDR3 nucleotides: TGTGCTAGTGGGCCGACCTGGGGACCCGCGCGTCTCGAGCAGTACTTC. This sequence encodes CASGPTWGPARLEQYF.

In its sample, this clonotype was seen many times. The V and J genes are TRBV5-1 and TRBJ2-7; D gene uncertain. Germline assignment: CDR1 SGHRS and CDR2 YFSETQ. CDR3 size: 11 residues. Trimming removed 3 bases at V and 5 bases at J, with 6 bases between. The CDR3, as DNA: TGCGCCAGCAGCTACTATGACGAGCAGTACTTC. Protein product: CASSYYDEQYF.